This entry lists 30 T cell receptor beta chains sequenced from one sample in a study of blood T cell repertoires in COVID-19. Assay: immunoSEQ multiplex PCR; the TCRdb copy retains only in-frame clones and omits some. This table has roughly 120,000 clones, roughly 82% appearing once. Sample: peripheral blood. The receptors derive from a woman older than 75 with active or convalescent COVID-19.

This chain connects TRBV5-5 to TRBJ1-6; a weak D match, TRBD1 (6 bases). V gave up 4 bases and J gave up 6 bases, with 26 bases separating them. This CDR3 is 19 amino acids long. Germline CDR1 and CDR2: SGHKS and YYEKEE (reference sequence). In DNA form, the CDR3 reads TGTGCCAGCAGCCTTCCGGGACAAGGGCCCTATCCATCTAATTCACCCCTCCACTTT. Protein sequence: CASSLPGQGPYPSNSPLHF.

The chain links TRBV28 to TRBJ2-7; 12 bases are a match to TRBD2. Germline lookup yields CDR1 MDHEN and CDR2 SYDVKM. The CDR3 is made up of 16 amino acids. V shed 6 bases and J 4 bases; nucleotides not matched to a gene: 10. The CDR3 DNA follows: TGTGCCAGCAGAATAGGTTCTAGCGGGAGGGCTTACGAGCAGTACTTC. Protein product: CASRIGSSGRAYEQYF.

J is TRBJ2-6 and V is TRBV18; tentatively, D is TRBD1 (5 bases). The CDR3 covers 17 residues. The V gene lost 1 base and the J gene lost 4 bases, with 14 bases spanning the gap. Germline V gene sequence: CDR1 KGHSH, CDR2 LQKENI. The CDR3 protein is CASSPQGRTAGANVLTF. CDR3 coding DNA: TGTGCCAGCTCACCACAGGGGCGCACAGCCGGGGCCAACGTCCTGACTTTC.

CDR3 in amino acids: CASSLSGGPGTIYF. The CDR3 bases are TGTGCCAGCAGTTTATCGGGGGGGCCTGGGACCATATATTTT. The chain carries TRBV28 and TRBJ1-3; D might be TRBD1 (6 bases). V dropped 1 base and J dropped 10 bases, with 14 bases sitting between them. From germline, CDR1 is MDHEN and CDR2 SYDVKM. The CDR3 consists of 14 residues.

The V gene is TRBV19, the J gene TRBJ2-1; the match to TRBD2 covers 14 bases. This CDR3 comprises 16 residues. The germline V gene has CDR1 LNHDA and CDR2 SQIVND (reference sequence). The J segment lost 8 bases and the V segment lost 4 bases, leaving 7 bases of the junction unmatched. As DNA, the CDR3 is TGTGCCAGTAGTAGAAAGACTAGCGGGAGGGTCGATGAGCAGTTCTTC. Residues: CASSRKTSGRVDEQFF.

This chain connects TRBV6-6 to TRBJ2-7; tentative D call: TRBD1 (6 bases). Trimming shortened V by 5 bases and J by 3 bases, and 11 bases separated the two germline ends. Germline V CDR1 and CDR2: MNHNY, SVGAGI (reference sequence). The CDR3 runs to 13 residues. The CDR3 sequence is CASSDDRSYEQYF. The CDR3 nucleotides are TGTGCCAGCAGTGATGACAGGAGCTACGAGCAGTACTTC.

The sample holds a few counts of this clone. V usage is TRBV11-2 and J usage is TRBJ2-1; 9 bases line up with TRBD2. In germline, CDR1 is SGHAT, CDR2 FQNNGV. CDR3 length equals 14 residues. Losses at the gene ends were 2 bases for V and 8 bases for J; bases not matched to a gene: 4. CDR3: CASSLLAGRHEQFF. The CDR3, as DNA: TGTGCCAGCAGCTTACTAGCGGGAAGACATGAGCAGTTCTTC.

In this sample, this clone turned up once. This chain uses TRBV18 with TRBJ1-2; 9 bases are shared with TRBD1. The CDR3 covers 15 residues. Germline CDR1 and CDR2: KGHSH and LQKENI. Trimming cost V 3 bases and J 6 bases; bases outside gene matches: 8. The CDR3 bases are TGTGCCAGCTCACCGTTACAGGGGGCCTTCGATGGCTACACCTTC. It codes for CASSPLQGAFDGYTF. Full variable domain (remainder filled in from reference TRBV18 and TRBJ1-2): NAGVMQNPRHLVRRRGQEARLRCSPMKGHSHVYWYRQLPEEGLKFMVYLQKENIIDESGMPKERFSAEFPKEGPSILRIQQVVRGDSAAYFCASSPLQGAFDGYTFGSGTRLTVV.

This chain links TRBV5-1 with TRBJ2-1, with 13 bases fitting TRBD2. The CDR3 is 15 amino acids. CDR1 and CDR2 from the germline V gene are SGHRS and YFSETQ. V lost 6 bases to trimming and J lost 4 bases; unmatched junction nucleotides: 4. Here the CDR3 DNA reads TGCGCCAGCACTCAACTAGCGGGAGGGTACAATGAGCAGTTCTTC. Translating gives CASTQLAGGYNEQFF.

J is TRBJ1-1 and V is TRBV19; the match to TRBD1 covers 8 bases. V lost 5 bases and J lost 3; bases outside the gene matches: 8. Germline-derived CDR1 and CDR2 are LNHDA and SQIVND (reference sequence). The CDR3 loop spans 15 amino acids. The CDR3 DNA is TGTGCCAGTAGTCTCCGGACAGGGCATTACACTGAAGCTTTCTTT. This translates into CASSLRTGHYTEAFF.

V usage is TRBV28 and J usage is TRBJ1-5; TRBD1 might be the D (6 bases). CDR3 size: 12 residues. The germline V gene encodes CDR1 MDHEN and CDR2 SYDVKM. Trimming pared 6 bases from V and 3 bases from J, leaving 6 bases between. The CDR3 protein is CASRGANQPQHF. The CDR3 nucleotides read TGTGCCAGCAGGGGGGCCAATCAGCCCCAGCATTTT.

The V call is TRBV2, the J call TRBJ2-7; 8 bases line up with TRBD1. The CDR3 length is 11 residues. The germline V gene encodes CDR1 SNHLY and CDR2 FYNNEI. J lost 4 bases, V lost 10 bases, and 3 bases had no gene match. CDR3 bases: TGTGCCACGGGACAGGAGTACGAGCAGTACTTC. As protein: CATGQEYEQYF.

The gene calls are TRBV5-8 and TRBJ2-6; D call uncertain. Trimming stripped 2 bases from V and 0 bases from J, with 6 bases between. Germline V gene data show CDR1 as SGHTS and CDR2 as YDEGEE. CDR3 length: 15 amino acids. This CDR3 is CASSFFYSGANVLTF. Written as DNA, the CDR3 is TGTGCCAGCAGCTTTTTCTACTCTGGGGCCAACGTCCTGACTTTC.

This rearrangement joins TRBV27 to TRBJ2-2; D gene unclear. CDR3 length: 14 residues. Trimming pared 4 bases from V and 1 base from J, leaving 7 bases between. The germline gives CDR1 MNHEY, CDR2 SMNVEV (reference sequence). CDR3: CASSSVVNTGELFF. In DNA form, the CDR3 reads TGTGCCAGCAGTTCGGTCGTGAACACCGGGGAGCTGTTTTTT.

This rearrangement joins TRBV2 to TRBJ1-2; D remains ambiguous. Germline V gives CDR1 SNHLY, CDR2 FYNNEI. The CDR3 has 16 residues. The V end lost 3 bases, the J end lost 2 bases, and 16 bases lay between the germline ends. The CDR3 region is CASSDSGYAGNYGYTF. The CDR3 DNA follows: TGTGCCAGCAGTGACTCTGGTTACGCGGGGAACTATGGCTACACCTTC. Filled out from reference TRBV2 and TRBJ1-2, the complete variable domain reads EPEVTQTPSHQVTQMGQEVILRCVPISNHLYFYWYRQILGQKVEFLVSFYNNEISEKSEIFDDQFSVERPDGSNFTLKIRSTKLEDSAMYFCASSDSGYAGNYGYTFGSGTRLTVV.

CDR3 in DNA: TGTGCCAGCAGCTTAGGGGGCAGCTTAAACACTGAAGCTTTCTTT. This codes for CASSLGGSLNTEAFF. V usage is TRBV7-8 and J usage is TRBJ1-1; D may be TRBD1 (5 bases). The CDR3 covers 15 residues. Trimming stripped 1 base from V and 2 bases from J, with 11 bases between. CDR1 SGHVS and CDR2 FQNEAQ come from the germline V gene.

This chain uses TRBV28 with TRBJ2-1; 8 bases line up with TRBD1. V lost 6 bases and J lost 2; bases outside the gene matches: 6. This CDR3 is 15 amino acids long. Germline-derived CDR1 and CDR2 are MDHEN and SYDVKM. CDR3 nucleotides: TGTGCCAGCAGCCTAAACAGGGGGACCTACAATGAGCAGTTCTTC. It codes for CASSLNRGTYNEQFF.

This clone was counted between two and nine times. The V call is TRBV5-4, the J call TRBJ2-5; TRBD2 agrees at 9 bases. The CDR3 is 16 amino acids. CDR1 is SGHNT and CDR2 is YYREEE in the germline V gene (reference sequence). The junction had 11 bases not matched to a gene; V was cut back by 3 bases and J by 5 bases. The CDR3 is CASSSRAGGPQETQYF. The CDR3 DNA is TGTGCCAGCAGCTCGCGGGCGGGAGGGCCTCAGGAGACCCAGTACTTC.

A few counts support this clone. The chain joins TRBV7-2 to TRBJ2-7; weak D call: TRBD2 (6 bases). Trimming cost V 5 bases and J 3 bases, with 11 bases left between them. CDR3 length: 13 residues. Germline lookup yields CDR1 SGHTA and CDR2 FQGNSA. The CDR3 loop is CASSVGGNYEQYF. CDR3 coding DNA: TGTGCCAGCAGCGTAGGAGGGAACTACGAGCAGTACTTC.

This clone has a handful of counts. This rearrangement joins TRBV5-1 to TRBJ2-1; D remains ambiguous. The CDR3 spans 16 residues. The ends were cut back, 0 bases at V and 0 bases at J, with 10 bases in the middle. CDR1 is SGHRS, CDR2 YFSETQ, per germline. The CDR3 region has the DNA TGCGCCAGCAGCTTGGTTTCTTACAGCTCCTACAATGAGCAGTTCTTC. Translation: CASSLVSYSSYNEQFF.

V and J are TRBV9 and TRBJ1-1; maybe TRBD1 (6 bases). Germline V gene sequence: CDR1 SGDLS, CDR2 YYNGEE. V dropped 4 bases and J dropped 1 base, with 11 bases sitting between them. This CDR3 region has 14 residues. Here the CDR3 reads CASSPSRGNTEAFF. In DNA form, the CDR3 reads TGTGCCAGCAGCCCTTCCAGGGGGAACACTGAAGCTTTCTTT.

This sequence joins TRBV11-3 and TRBJ2-5; 13 bases line up with TRBD2. CDR1 and CDR2 from the germline V gene are SGHNT and YENEEA. The CDR3 extends over 17 amino acids. V was pared by 5 bases and J by 2 bases, with 8 bases of the junction left unmatched. CDR3 in DNA: TGTGCCAGCAGCCCGGGACTAGCGGGAAGGTGGCAAGAGACCCAGTACTTC. It translates to CASSPGLAGRWQETQYF.

The CDR3 reads CASSFFQTGSSYNSPLHF. Written as DNA, the CDR3 is TGTGCCAGCAGTTTCTTCCAAACAGGGAGCTCCTATAATTCACCCCTCCACTTT. The chain uses TRBV28 and TRBJ1-6, with D possibly matching TRBD1 (6 bases). Germline V gives CDR1 MDHEN, CDR2 SYDVKM. The CDR3 runs to 18 residues. The germline V and J ends were trimmed by 3 bases and 0 bases, with 15 bases remaining between them.

This chain joins TRBV29-1 and TRBJ2-7, with D possibly being TRBD2 (7 bases). Germline loops: CDR1 SQVTM, CDR2 ANQGSEA. The CDR3 sequence is 14 residues long. V gave up 6 bases and J gave up 3 bases, with 18 bases separating them. The CDR3 coding sequence is TGCAGCGTGGAGGGGGGGACCCTTAGCTACGAGCAGTACTTC. Residues: CSVEGGTLSYEQYF.

The rearrangement joins TRBV19 to TRBJ1-1; D is possibly TRBD1 (6 bases). CDR1 and CDR2 (germline): LNHDA, SQIVND (reference sequence). The CDR3 length is 13 residues. V was clipped by 7 bases and J by 5 bases, with 14 bases between them. CDR3 sequence (DNA): TGTGCCAGTAATCCACAGGGAAGTACTGAAGCTTTCTTT. Its protein is CASNPQGSTEAFF.

This clone has only one observation. This chain connects TRBV18 to TRBJ2-7; maybe TRBD2 (6 bases). V lost 3 bases to trimming and J lost 6 bases, with 12 bases between them. This CDR3 comprises 13 residues. Per the germline V gene, CDR1 is KGHSH and CDR2 is LQKENI. The CDR3 sequence is CASSPRDFSEQYF. CDR3 nucleotides: TGTGCCAGCTCACCTAGGGACTTCTCCGAGCAGTACTTC.

The chain recombines TRBV20-1 with TRBJ2-3; D is uncertain. Germline assignment: CDR1 DFQATT and CDR2 SNEGSKA (reference sequence). Between the trimmed V and J ends, which lost 3 bases and 6 bases, there was a span of 10 bases. The CDR3 extends over 12 amino acids. In DNA, the CDR3 is TGCAGTGCTAGTCAGGCACGGGATACGCAGTATTTT. Protein product: CSASQARDTQYF.

V is TRBV18 and J is TRBJ2-3; 8 nucleotides agree with TRBD1. This CDR3 region has 14 residues. CDR1 KGHSH and CDR2 LQKENI come from the germline V gene. V lost 1 base, J lost 6 bases, and 3 bases stayed unmatched. CDR3: CASSPRTGKDTQYF. CDR3 in DNA: TGTGCCAGCTCACCACGGACAGGGAAGGATACGCAGTATTTT. The whole variable domain, filled in from reference TRBV18 and TRBJ2-3, reads NAGVMQNPRHLVRRRGQEARLRCSPMKGHSHVYWYRQLPEEGLKFMVYLQKENIIDESGMPKERFSAEFPKEGPSILRIQQVVRGDSAAYFCASSPRTGKDTQYFGPGTRLTVL.

This clone was counted once. This chain's CDR3 is CASSLDRGSYEQYF. For the CDR3, the DNA is TGTGCCAGCAGCTTAGACAGGGGTAGCTACGAGCAGTACTTC. The V and J genes are TRBV7-8 and TRBJ2-7, with 7 nucleotides matching TRBD1. CDR3 length: 14 residues. Trimming at V came to 1 base and at J to 3 bases, leaving 3 bases not matched to a gene. Germline values: CDR1 SGHVS, CDR2 FQNEAQ. The variable domain in full, with the rest retrieved from reference TRBV7-8 and TRBJ2-7, is GAGVSQSPRYKVAKRGQDVALRCDPISGHVSLFWYQQALGQGPEFLTYFQNEAQLDKSGLPSDRFFAERPEGSVSTLKIQRTQQEDSAVYLCASSLDRGSYEQYFGPGTRLTVT.

The chain combines TRBV14 with TRBJ1-1, with D possibly being TRBD1 (5 bases). The CDR3 covers 15 residues. V was pared by 4 bases and J by 3 bases, with 15 bases between. Germline CDR1 is SGHDN and CDR2 is FVKESK. CDR3 residues: CASSRLERGDTEAFF. The CDR3 DNA reads TGTGCCAGCAGCCGACTGGAACGGGGGGACACTGAAGCTTTCTTT.